A selection of T cell receptor beta chains follows, all from one sample in a study of blood T cell repertoires in COVID-19. Generated by immunoSEQ multiplex PCR, the TCRdb table keeps only in-frame clones and is missing some. The profile covers around 260,000 clones, with 80% to 95% appearing a single time and roughly 1.1% taken by the ten largest. Source material: PBMCs or T cells enriched from blood (not recorded which). The source of these receptors is a woman aged 25-40 years who had recovered from COVID-19. Each CDR3 is given with its conserved first and last residue. A D gene is named only where the DNA matches it firmly. Size values are once, few and many counts, or a class for expanded clones, and some rows have none.

v_gene: TRBV7-2
abundance: few
d_gene: TRBD2
j_gene: TRBJ2-2
len: 17
CDR3aa: CASRLDGSGGLTGELFF
CDR3nt: TGTGCCAGCAGATTGGATGGTTCGGGAGGGCTAACCGGGGAGCTGTTTTTT

v_gene: TRBV29-1
abundance: few
d_gene: TRBD2
j_gene: TRBJ2-7
len: 14
CDR3aa: CRYPSLAGVYEQYF
CDR3nt: TGCAGGTATCCCTCTCTAGCGGGGGTCTACGAGCAGTACTTC

v_gene: TRBV11-2
abundance: -
d_gene: TRBD2
j_gene: TRBJ2-1
len: 18
CDR3aa: CASSLYRLAVPSYNEQFF
CDR3nt: TGTGCCAGCAGCTTATATCGACTAGCGGTACCCTCCTACAATGAGCAGTTCTTC

v_gene: TRBV4-3
abundance: -
d_gene: TRBD1
j_gene: TRBJ2-7
len: 16
CDR3aa: CASSETGVAGLSEQYF
CDR3nt: TGCGCCAGCAGCGAAACAGGGGTCGCAGGGCTCTCCGAGCAGTACTTC

v_gene: TRBV9
abundance: few
d_gene: -
j_gene: TRBJ2-3
len: 16
CDR3aa: CASSVVPNLGADTQYF
CDR3nt: TGTGCCAGCAGCGTAGTGCCTAATCTCGGTGCAGATACGCAGTATTTT

v_gene: TRBV6-5
abundance: once
d_gene: -
j_gene: TRBJ2-5
len: 13
CDR3aa: CASSYSGRETQYF
CDR3nt: TGTGCCAGCAGTTATTCAGGGCGCGAGACCCAGTACTTC

v_gene: TRBV4-2
abundance: -
d_gene: -
j_gene: TRBJ1-4
len: 13
CDR3aa: CASSQDVYEKLFF
CDR3nt: TGTGCCAGCAGCCAAGATGTCTATGAAAAACTGTTTTTT

v_gene: TRBV7-9
abundance: -
d_gene: -
j_gene: TRBJ1-1
len: 13
CDR3aa: CASNRALNTEAFF
CDR3nt: TGTGCCAGCAACAGGGCCTTAAACACTGAAGCTTTCTTT

v_gene: TRBV7-3
abundance: -
d_gene: TRBD1
j_gene: TRBJ1-5
len: 14
CDR3aa: CASSPQGGNQPQHF
CDR3nt: TGTGCCAGCAGCCCACAGGGGGGCAATCAGCCCCAGCATTTT

v_gene: TRBV30
abundance: -
d_gene: -
j_gene: TRBJ1-2
len: 11
CDR3aa: CASGVGYGYTF
CDR3nt: TGTGCCTCAGGGGTGGGGTATGGCTACACCTTC

v_gene: TRBV16
abundance: -
d_gene: TRBD2
j_gene: TRBJ2-1
len: 15
CDR3aa: CASSHGLAGYNEQFF
CDR3nt: TGTGCCAGCAGCCACGGACTAGCGGGCTACAATGAGCAGTTCTTC

v_gene: TRBV6-5
abundance: -
d_gene: -
j_gene: TRBJ2-5
len: 14
CDR3aa: CASSYLRGGETQYF
CDR3nt: TGTGCCAGCAGTTACCTGAGAGGGGGAGAGACCCAGTACTTC

v_gene: TRBV9
abundance: -
d_gene: -
j_gene: TRBJ1-2
len: 12
CDR3aa: CASSQGLYGYTF
CDR3nt: TGTGCCAGCAGTCAGGGGCTCTATGGCTACACCTTC

v_gene: TRBV6-1
abundance: -
d_gene: -
j_gene: TRBJ1-6
len: 12
CDR3aa: CASSEDRSPLHF
CDR3nt: TGTGCCAGCAGTGAAGACAGATCACCCCTCCACTTT

v_gene: TRBV18
abundance: -
d_gene: TRBD1
j_gene: TRBJ2-6
len: 20
CDR3aa: CASSPPVGQGASAGANVLTF
CDR3nt: TGTGCCAGCTCACCACCTGTTGGACAGGGGGCTTCAGCTGGGGCCAACGTCCTGACTTTC

v_gene: TRBV27
abundance: -
d_gene: TRBD1
j_gene: TRBJ1-5
len: 18
CDR3aa: CASSLTTGNQGISQPQHF
CDR3nt: TGTGCCAGCAGTCTAACGACAGGGAACCAAGGCATAAGTCAGCCCCAGCATTTT

v_gene: TRBV27
abundance: -
d_gene: TRBD2
j_gene: TRBJ2-3
len: 14
CDR3aa: CASSGSGLAGAQYF
CDR3nt: TGTGCCAGCAGTGGATCGGGACTAGCGGGAGCGCAGTATTTT

v_gene: TRBV19
abundance: -
d_gene: TRBD1
j_gene: TRBJ1-5
len: 17
CDR3aa: CASSIARRTGGVQPQHF
CDR3nt: TGTGCCAGTAGTATAGCCCGTCGGACAGGGGGCGTTCAGCCCCAGCATTTT

v_gene: TRBV7-9
abundance: -
d_gene: TRBD2
j_gene: TRBJ2-3
len: 15
CDR3aa: CASSQGLAGADTQYF
CDR3nt: TGTGCCAGCAGTCAAGGACTAGCGGGAGCAGATACGCAGTATTTT

v_gene: TRBV19
abundance: -
d_gene: TRBD1
j_gene: TRBJ1-1
len: 14
CDR3aa: CASSLGQGNTEAFF
CDR3nt: TGTGCCAGTAGTTTGGGACAGGGGAACACTGAAGCTTTCTTT

v_gene: TRBV7-9
abundance: once
d_gene: -
j_gene: TRBJ1-2
len: 14
CDR3aa: CASSLAQGTYGYTF
CDR3nt: TGTGCCAGCAGCTTAGCGCAGGGGACCTATGGCTACACCTTC

v_gene: TRBV5-6
abundance: -
d_gene: TRBD1
j_gene: TRBJ2-7
len: 14
CDR3aa: CASSFGTGAYEQYF
CDR3nt: TGTGCCAGCAGCTTCGGGACAGGGGCGTACGAGCAGTACTTC

v_gene: TRBV9
abundance: -
d_gene: -
j_gene: TRBJ2-1
len: 13
CDR3aa: CASSVGTDNEQFF
CDR3nt: TGTGCCAGCAGCGTAGGGACTGACAATGAGCAGTTCTTC

v_gene: TRBV30
abundance: -
d_gene: TRBD1
j_gene: TRBJ1-1
len: 15
CDR3aa: CAWSSYRGPNTEAFF
CDR3nt: TGTGCCTGGAGTTCTTACAGGGGGCCGAACACTGAAGCTTTCTTT

v_gene: TRBV15
abundance: -
d_gene: TRBD2
j_gene: TRBJ2-1
len: 17
CDR3aa: CATSRSLAGVYVNEQFF
CDR3nt: TGTGCCACCAGCAGGAGTCTAGCGGGAGTTTACGTCAATGAGCAGTTCTTC

v_gene: TRBV3-1/TRBV3-2
abundance: few
d_gene: -
j_gene: TRBJ2-1
len: 15
CDR3aa: CASSQGPGQPGEQFF
CDR3nt: TGTGCCAGCAGCCAGGGACCGGGACAACCGGGCGAGCAGTTCTTC

v_gene: TRBV18
abundance: once
d_gene: -
j_gene: TRBJ1-1
len: 14
CDR3aa: CASSPTGPAGEAFF
CDR3nt: TGTGCCAGCTCACCGACAGGTCCGGCTGGTGAAGCTTTCTTT

v_gene: TRBV5-4
abundance: -
d_gene: -
j_gene: TRBJ2-7
len: 13
CDR3aa: CASSAAGKYEQYF
CDR3nt: TGTGCCAGCAGCGCGGCAGGGAAGTACGAGCAGTACTTC

v_gene: TRBV7-8
abundance: -
d_gene: -
j_gene: TRBJ1-1
len: 14
CDR3aa: CASSLVRGKGEAFF
CDR3nt: TGTGCCAGCAGCTTAGTTAGGGGAAAGGGTGAAGCTTTCTTT

v_gene: TRBV24-1
abundance: -
d_gene: TRBD2
j_gene: TRBJ2-1
len: 14
CDR3aa: CATNSGTFYNEQFF
CDR3nt: TGTGCCACCAACAGCGGGACCTTCTACAATGAGCAGTTCTTC

v_gene: TRBV30
abundance: -
d_gene: -
j_gene: TRBJ1-1
len: 13
CDR3aa: CAWRRLSGTEAFF
CDR3nt: TGTGCCTGGAGGCGACTTAGTGGCACTGAAGCTTTCTTT

v_gene: TRBV11-2
abundance: -
d_gene: -
j_gene: TRBJ2-5
len: 16
CDR3aa: CASRAVNKSYRETQYF
CDR3nt: TGTGCCAGCAGGGCGGTTAACAAATCCTATAGGGAGACCCAGTACTTC

v_gene: TRBV11-3
abundance: once
d_gene: TRBD1
j_gene: TRBJ1-6
len: 15
CDR3aa: CASSATGTANSPLHF
CDR3nt: TGTGCCAGCAGCGCGACCGGGACAGCAAATTCACCCCTCCACTTT

v_gene: TRBV12-3/TRBV12-4
abundance: many
d_gene: -
j_gene: TRBJ1-1
len: 13
CDR3aa: CASIGYGNTEAFF
CDR3nt: TGTGCCAGCATCGGTTATGGGAACACTGAAGCTTTCTTT

v_gene: TRBV19
abundance: -
d_gene: TRBD1
j_gene: TRBJ1-2
len: 12
CDR3aa: CASRGQGYGYTF
CDR3nt: TGTGCCAGTAGGGGACAGGGGTATGGCTACACCTTC

v_gene: TRBV14
abundance: -
d_gene: -
j_gene: TRBJ2-1
len: 14
CDR3aa: CASSPDRNYNEQFF
CDR3nt: TGTGCCAGCAGCCCCGACAGAAACTACAATGAGCAGTTCTTC

v_gene: TRBV19
abundance: -
d_gene: -
j_gene: TRBJ1-4
len: 17
CDR3aa: CASSLRFFRATNEKLFF
CDR3nt: TGTGCCAGTAGTCTTCGCTTCTTCAGGGCAACTAATGAAAAACTGTTTTTT

v_gene: TRBV4-3
abundance: -
d_gene: -
j_gene: TRBJ2-1
len: 13
CDR3aa: CASSQESGGTLFF
CDR3nt: TGCGCCAGCAGCCAAGAGAGTGGCGGGACCCTGTTCTTC

v_gene: TRBV27
abundance: -
d_gene: -
j_gene: TRBJ2-1
len: 14
CDR3aa: CASSFRGSYNEQFF
CDR3nt: TGTGCCAGCAGTTTTAGGGGGTCCTACAATGAGCAGTTCTTC

v_gene: TRBV19
abundance: -
d_gene: -
j_gene: TRBJ2-3
len: 14
CDR3aa: CASREGANTDTQYF
CDR3nt: TGTGCCAGTAGAGAGGGCGCGAACACAGATACGCAGTATTTT

v_gene: TRBV4-1
abundance: -
d_gene: TRBD2
j_gene: TRBJ2-3
len: 17
CDR3aa: CASSQGGASGRTDTQYF
CDR3nt: TGCGCCAGCAGCCAAGGCGGGGCTAGCGGGAGGACAGATACGCAGTATTTT

v_gene: TRBV9
abundance: few
d_gene: -
j_gene: TRBJ1-3
len: 17
CDR3aa: CASSVGVRGVSGNTIYF
CDR3nt: TGTGCCAGCAGCGTGGGGGTCAGGGGAGTCTCTGGAAACACCATATATTTT

v_gene: TRBV12-3/TRBV12-4
abundance: -
d_gene: TRBD1
j_gene: TRBJ1-1
len: 13
CDR3aa: CASTTGQGAGAFF
CDR3nt: TGTGCCAGCACCACTGGACAGGGGGCAGGAGCTTTCTTT

v_gene: TRBV6-4
abundance: once
d_gene: TRBD1
j_gene: TRBJ2-5
len: 13
CDR3aa: CASNSGTEETQYF
CDR3nt: TGTGCCAGCAACTCCGGGACAGAAGAGACCCAGTACTTC

v_gene: TRBV6-6
abundance: -
d_gene: TRBD1
j_gene: TRBJ1-4
len: 13
CDR3aa: CASSQGVNEKLFF
CDR3nt: TGTGCCAGCAGTCAGGGGGTTAATGAAAAACTGTTTTTT